The present T cell receptor beta chain was sequenced within a study of blood T cells in healthy people across ages. The use of a sample-barcoded 5' primer and a J-beta primer mix characterized a second PCR of 7 to 11 cycles. TCRdb re-called the 5' RACE reads through MiXCR, storing one row per CDR3 protein. The repertoire holds around 1,900,000 distinct CDR3 sequences, with roughly 43% as singletons. Germline V CDR1 and CDR2: SEHNR, FQNEAQ (reference sequence). This CDR3 is built from 11 residues. The specimen was blood. The V and J genes are TRBV7-9 and TRBJ2-7, with D possibly TRBD1 on 6 matching bases. The clonotype originates from a human donor in good health. CDR3 sequence: CSAGVTYEQYF. The CDR3 DNA reads as TGTTCAGCAGGGGTTACCTACGAGCAGTACTTC.